Here is one T cell receptor (beta chain) with its context. Its target is not known. This entry comes from a study of shared clonotypes between healthy human individuals. Data came from immunoSEQ multiplex PCR; TCRdb stores just in-frame clones and leaves some out. The data hold roughly 2.4 million clones, with almost 96% observed a single time. Germline V CDR1 and CDR2: MNHEY, SMNVEV (reference sequence). Trimming took 5 bases from V and 6 from J, leaving 10 bases between them. The CDR3 has 13 residues. General study findings and limits: Non-shared clonotypes had lower generation probabilities than clonotypes shared by all four sorted-subset donors. In general, naive subsets displayed greater estimated richness than memory subsets did.

The genes are TRBV27 and TRBJ2-2; unclear D gene. This clonotype was sampled from a man aged 18 to 30 in good health. Material for sequencing was naive CD4+ T cells sorted from blood. Subset given: CD45RA+ positively selected. CDR3 in amino acids: CASSPRWPGELFF. As DNA, the CDR3 is TGTGCCAGCAGTCCCCGATGGCCCGGGGAGCTGTTTTTT.